Listed here are 20 T cell receptor beta chains from one sample, sequenced in a study of beta chain features in type 1 diabetes. cDNA synthesis used the whole RNA isolate, giving expressed TCRB sequences. Profiling relied on immunoSEQ multiplex PCR, and the TCRdb table lists in-frame clones only, not all of them. The sample gives 120,000 to 150,000 clones, less than 15% of which show up once; around 1.2% is in the top ten. Antigens for these TCRs are unknown. Study-level points and caveats: Shorter TCRB CDR3s, moderately but significantly so, marked every one of the four CD4+ subsets in Type 1 diabetes patients.

The sequenced material came from central memory CD4+ T cells from blood. All receptors come from a man aged 18 to 35 with type 1 diabetes.

This clone was seen only a few times. The chain couples TRBV5-1 to TRBJ2-7, with D tentatively TRBD1 (6 bases). The ends were cut back, 0 bases at V and 7 bases at J, with 14 bases in the middle. The CDR3 has 14 residues. CDR1 is SGHRS, CDR2 YFSETQ, per germline. DNA of the CDR3: TGCGCCAGCAGCTTGGGGCAGGGGCTCGGGGAGCAGTACTTC. Translated, it gives CASSLGQGLGEQYF.

In its sample, this clone was seen a few times. The V call is TRBV5-1, the J call TRBJ1-1; no clear D. The CDR3 is 14 residues long. V was pared by 4 bases and J by 4 bases, with 14 bases between. Looked up from germline, CDR1 is SGHRS and CDR2 is YFSETQ. The CDR3 loop reads CASSQIGLGTEAFF. Written as DNA, the CDR3 is TGCGCCAGCAGCCAGATCGGACTGGGCACTGAAGCTTTCTTT.

The sample holds a few counts of this clone. V and J are TRBV6-5 and TRBJ2-1; a weak D match, TRBD2 (6 bases). This CDR3 is built from 15 residues. Germline V gives CDR1 MNHEY, CDR2 SVGAGI. The V end was cut by 7 bases, the J end by 3 bases, with 16 bases between. The CDR3 DNA is TGTGCCAGCATCTCGGAGGGCGCCGGCTACAATGAGCAGTTCTTC. Translation: CASISEGAGYNEQFF.

This clone was observed a handful of times. The V call is TRBV18, the J call TRBJ1-1; 8 nucleotides match TRBD1. Germline CDR1 KGHSH, CDR2 LQKENI. The CDR3 loop spans 14 amino acids. V gave up 3 bases and J gave up 0 bases; unmatched junction bases: 0. In nucleotides, the CDR3 is TGTGCCAGCTCACCGGACAGGGTGAACACTGAAGCTTTCTTT. This encodes CASSPDRVNTEAFF. Using reference TRBV18 and TRBJ1-1 for the parts outside the CDR3, the full variable domain is NAGVMQNPRHLVRRRGQEARLRCSPMKGHSHVYWYRQLPEEGLKFMVYLQKENIIDESGMPKERFSAEFPKEGPSILRIQQVVRGDSAAYFCASSPDRVNTEAFFGQGTRLTVV.

The chain combines TRBV5-1 with TRBJ1-3, with D hard to call. The CDR3 loop spans 14 amino acids. The germline gives CDR1 SGHRS, CDR2 YFSETQ. V gave up 4 bases and J gave up 2 bases, with 10 bases separating them. CDR3 amino acids: CASSPGQPGNTIYF. The CDR3 region has the DNA TGCGCCAGCAGCCCCGGGCAGCCTGGAAACACCATATATTTT.

This clone occurred a few times. The limits of the CDR3 on the DNA are not certain, so only TCRdb's listed CDR3 is given. The genes are TRBV21-1 and TRBJ2-1; the table's D call, TRBD1, has no DNA check behind it. TRBV21-1 is a pseudogene. Both ends counted, the CDR3 spans 15 residues. CDR3 region: CASSKVGTGNNEQFF.

This clone was observed a few times. The rearrangement joins TRBV5-4 to TRBJ1-4; D ambiguous. This CDR3 has 14 residues. Germline values: CDR1 SGHNT, CDR2 YYREEE (reference sequence). V dropped 7 bases and J dropped 8 bases, with 18 bases sitting between them. DNA for the CDR3: TGTGCCAGCGCTTCTCGGGGAAAGGAGGAAAAACTGTTTTTT. It translates to CASASRGKEEKLFF.

This clone was counted only a few times. The chain has TRBV6-5 and TRBJ2-2; D perhaps matches TRBD2 (5 bases). V gave up 6 bases and J gave up 1 base, with 12 bases separating them. Germline CDR1 is MNHEY and CDR2 is SVGAGI. This CDR3 comprises 15 residues. CDR3 in amino acids: CASSAGEGNTGELFF. The CDR3 DNA sequence: TGTGCCAGCAGCGCCGGAGAGGGGAACACCGGGGAGCTGTTTTTT.

The rearrangement uses TRBV11-2 and TRBJ2-2; 7 bases are shared with TRBD2. There are 15 residues in the CDR3. J gave up 2 bases and V 5 bases, and 5 bases lay outside the gene matches. The germline CDR1 and CDR2 sequences are SGHAT and FQNNGV. The CDR3 here is CASSHSGDNTGELFF. The CDR3 DNA sequence: TGTGCCAGCAGCCACAGCGGGGACAACACCGGGGAGCTGTTTTTT.

This clone has at least ten counts. The rearrangement links TRBV5-6 to TRBJ1-1, with D possibly TRBD1 on 6 matching bases. Germline loops: CDR1 SGHDT, CDR2 YYEEEE. The CDR3 spans 14 residues. V shed 2 bases and J shed 1 base, with 9 bases lying between them. The chain's CDR3 is CASSFLGANTEAFF. DNA for the CDR3: TGTGCCAGCAGCTTTCTGGGGGCGAACACTGAAGCTTTCTTT.

This clone was recorded a few times. This chain links TRBV6-5 with TRBJ2-5; D ambiguous. This CDR3 is built from 13 residues. Germline V gene lookup returns CDR1 MNHEY and CDR2 SVGAGI. V shed 2 bases and J shed 5 bases, with 9 bases lying between them. CDR3 in amino acids: CASSYTDRETQYF. The CDR3 DNA sequence: TGTGCCAGCAGTTACACCGACCGGGAGACCCAGTACTTC.

In this sample, this clone turned up a few times. The chain is built from TRBV7-9 and TRBJ2-4; no firm D call. Germline V lookup: CDR1 SEHNR, CDR2 FQNEAQ (reference sequence). Trimming took 5 bases from V and 5 from J, leaving 13 bases between them. This CDR3 is built from 14 residues. CDR3 DNA: TGTGCCAGCAGCCTCTTTGGGCCTCAAAACATTCAGTACTTC. This gives the protein CASSLFGPQNIQYF.

This clone occurred a few times. J is TRBJ1-4 and V is TRBV18; TRBD1 is a possible D gene (5 bases). The CDR3 is 13 residues long. The ends were cut back, 4 bases at V and 6 bases at J, with 9 bases in the middle. Germline CDR1 KGHSH, CDR2 LQKENI. CDR3: CASSRGTDEKLFF. The CDR3 DNA is TGTGCCAGCTCACGAGGGACGGATGAAAAACTGTTTTTT.

The chain employs TRBV6-6 and TRBJ2-1, with TRBD2 identical over 11 bases. The CDR3 is 15 amino acids. Germline V gene sequence: CDR1 MNHNY, CDR2 SVGAGI (reference sequence). Germline trimming cut 11 bases from V and 0 bases from J; bases unmatched to any gene: 6. The CDR3 region is CAGSGGASSYNEQFF. CDR3 in DNA: TGTGCCGGTAGCGGGGGGGCGAGCTCCTACAATGAGCAGTTCTTC.

The V gene is TRBV5-1, the J gene TRBJ2-2, with 8 bases lining up with TRBD1. The CDR3 has 15 residues. The V segment lost 3 bases and the J segment 3 bases; nucleotides outside the gene matches: 4. Germline CDR1 and CDR2: SGHRS and YFSETQ. CDR3 DNA sequence: TGCGCCAGCAGCTCCCGGACAGGGTACACCGGGGAGCTGTTTTTT. Its translation is CASSSRTGYTGELFF.

This clone was found many times. The J gene is TRBJ2-5, the V gene TRBV18; D unclear. In germline, CDR1 is KGHSH, CDR2 LQKENI. V lost 6 bases to trimming and J lost 0 bases, with 5 bases between them. The CDR3 has 12 amino acids. The CDR3 is CASSMNQETQYF. The CDR3 DNA follows: TGTGCCAGCTCCATGAACCAAGAGACCCAGTACTTC.

This clone has more than one count but fewer than ten. The chain combines TRBV9 with TRBJ2-4, with D perhaps being TRBD1 or TRBD2 (5 bases each). The CDR3 is 15 amino acids. Germline values: CDR1 SGDLS, CDR2 YYNGEE. V shed 4 bases and J shed 6 bases, with 17 bases lying between them. In DNA, the CDR3 is TGTGCCAGCAGCTCACTAGGGGCGTCGGGAAACATTCAGTACTTC. It specifies CASSSLGASGNIQYF.

The chain recombines TRBV16 with TRBJ1-6, with 9 bases lining up with TRBD1. V shed 0 bases, J shed 8 bases, and the junction held 5 bases outside the gene matches. Germline V gene sequence: CDR1 KGHSY, CDR2 FQNENV. This CDR3 is 16 amino acids long. The CDR3 DNA is TGTGCCAGCAGCCAATCGTCGGGACAGGGTTATTCACCCCTCCACTTT. Amino acids: CASSQSSGQGYSPLHF.

The rearrangement uses TRBV11-2 and TRBJ2-5; maybe TRBD2 (6 bases). CDR1 and CDR2 from the germline V gene are SGHAT and FQNNGV. Trimming stripped 5 bases from V and 6 bases from J, with 16 bases between. CDR3 length: 14 residues. This CDR3 is CASSPDRGLKTQYF. CDR3 coding DNA: TGTGCCAGCAGCCCAGACCGAGGACTAAAGACCCAGTACTTC.

The chain joins TRBV7-9 to TRBJ2-5; maybe TRBD1 (5 bases). This CDR3 is built from 11 residues. Looked up from germline, CDR1 is SEHNR and CDR2 is FQNEAQ (reference sequence). Trimming stripped 7 bases from V and 5 bases from J, with 8 bases between. The CDR3 nucleotides are TGTGCCAGCACAGGGTACGAGACCCAGTACTTC. Its translation: CASTGYETQYF.